This record covers a single T cell receptor beta chain. This entry is derived from a study of T cell changes during pregnancy in multiple sclerosis. The table came from immunoSEQ multiplex PCR; TCRdb's copy has only in-frame clones and leaves some out. The sample carries about 44,000 clones, around 90% recorded once. The junction had 10 bases not matched to a gene; V was cut back by 0 bases and J by 9 bases. CDR1 and CDR2 (germline): MGHRA, YSYEKL. This CDR3 spans 17 amino acids. This clonotype originated in a female donor with multiple sclerosis, enrolled in a pregnancy study. Material: CD4+ T cells from peripheral blood mononuclear cells, obtained before pregnancy. V gene TRBV4-1 combines with J gene TRBJ2-3, with TRBD2 matching 12 bases. The CDR3 bases are TGCGCCAGCAGCCAAGATGGGGCTAGCGGGGGGGCGTTGACGCAGTATTTT. It codes for CASSQDGASGGALTQYF.